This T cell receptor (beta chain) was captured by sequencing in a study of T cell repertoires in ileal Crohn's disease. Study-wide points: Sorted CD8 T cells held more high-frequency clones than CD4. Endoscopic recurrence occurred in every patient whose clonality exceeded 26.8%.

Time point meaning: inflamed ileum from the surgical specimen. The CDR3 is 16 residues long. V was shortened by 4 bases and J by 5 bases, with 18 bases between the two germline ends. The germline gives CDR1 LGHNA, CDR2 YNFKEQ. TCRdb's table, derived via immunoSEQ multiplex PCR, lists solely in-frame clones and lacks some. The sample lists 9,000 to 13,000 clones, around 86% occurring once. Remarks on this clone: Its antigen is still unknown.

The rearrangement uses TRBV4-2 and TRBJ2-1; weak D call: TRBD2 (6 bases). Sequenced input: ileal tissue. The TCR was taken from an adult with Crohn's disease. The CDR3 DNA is TGTGCCAGCAGCCCTGTGGGGTGGACTATCGACAATGAGCAGTTCTTC. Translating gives CASSPVGWTIDNEQFF.